This record covers a single T cell receptor (beta chain). Its antigen is unknown. These data belong to a study of shared clonotypes between healthy human individuals. Broader study findings: The study found about 4.6% of naive CD4 clonotypes shared across several donors. Sequencing depth was expected to influence donor clonotype sharing.

A CD45RA+ naive subset and a CD45RA-negative memory subset were split from CD4+ cells. TCRdb keeps only in-frame clones here, not all; method: immunoSEQ multiplex PCR. This repertoire shows 2,500,000 or so clones, under 95% found once; its top ten account for 0.37%. V lost 4 bases and J lost 6, with 21 bases in between. Germline-derived CDR1 and CDR2 are SGHAT and FQNNGV. This CDR3 contains 16 residues. V and J are TRBV11-2 and TRBJ1-2; D gene ambiguous. The material sequenced was naive CD4+ T cells from PBMCs. Subset denoted: CD45RA+ positively selected. This TCR was sampled from a man between 18 and 35 years old in good health. Some clones in this sample may be carry-over from other donors' samples. CDR3 region: CASSSIRRSGVDGYTF. The CDR3 DNA sequence: TGTGCCAGCAGCTCGATAAGAAGATCTGGGGTGGATGGCTACACCTTC.